These 15 T cell receptor beta chains were sequenced from one sample in a study of CD8+CD57+ T cells in acquired aplastic anemia. Genomic DNA provided the template from which TCR beta VDJ and CDR3 profiles were obtained. TCRdb reprocessed the reads with MiXCR, giving one entry per CDR3 protein. This sample has 200,000 to 250,000 distinct CDR3 sequences, with 65% found just once. Before being chosen for sequencing, patients had shown CD8+CD57+ cell expansion by flow cytometry. What was sequenced was sorted CD4+, CD8+, or CD8+CD57+ T cells (not recorded which) from PBMCs. The source of these receptors is a human donor with aplastic anemia.

V gene TRBV5-1 combines with J gene TRBJ2-5; D gene unclear. The V end lost 2 bases, the J end lost 3 bases, and 8 bases lay between the germline ends. In germline, CDR1 is SGHRS, CDR2 YFSETQ. CDR3 length: 13 amino acids. CDR3 DNA: TGCGCCAGCAGCTTTTTCCCCGAAGAGACCCAGTACTTC. This gives the protein CASSFFPEETQYF.

This chain joins TRBV14 and TRBJ2-6; D perhaps matches TRBD1 (7 bases). The ends were cut back, 1 base at V and 0 bases at J, with 25 bases in the middle. Germline assignment: CDR1 SGHDN and CDR2 FVKESK. This CDR3 is 22 amino acids long. CDR3 nucleotides: TGTGCCAGCAGCCAAGTTCGACAGGGAGGCGAAAAACTGTTCTCTGGGGCCAACGTCCTGACTTTC. Its protein product is CASSQVRQGGEKLFSGANVLTF.

This clonotype was observed once. The CDR3 coding sequence is TGTGCCAGCAGTTTAAACGGGGAAGCCGAGCAGTACTTC. Protein: CASSLNGEAEQYF. The chain uses TRBV27 and TRBJ2-7; D is perhaps TRBD2 (5 bases). In germline, CDR1 is MNHEY, CDR2 SMNVEV (reference sequence). V lost 2 bases, J lost 6 bases, and 11 bases lay in between. The CDR3 consists of 13 residues.

The chain couples TRBV7-2 to TRBJ1-2, with 7 bases fitting TRBD1. The CDR3 extends over 13 amino acids. V gave up 7 bases and J gave up 4 bases; unmatched junction bases: 6. Germline V gene sequence: CDR1 SGHTA, CDR2 FQGNSA. The CDR3: CASTTGAGYGYTF. For the CDR3, the DNA is TGTGCCAGCACCACAGGGGCCGGCTATGGCTACACCTTC.

This clonotype was detected once. For the CDR3, the DNA is TGTGCCAGCAGCCTCCAGGGATCGCGCAATCAGCCCCAGCATTTT. Residues: CASSLQGSRNQPQHF. The V and J genes are TRBV9 and TRBJ1-5, with a tentative D call TRBD1 (5 bases). Germline V gives CDR1 SGDLS, CDR2 YYNGEE. V dropped 4 bases and J dropped 2 bases, with 13 bases sitting between them. The CDR3 consists of 15 residues. Together with reference TRBV9 and TRBJ1-5, the CDR3 gives the full variable domain: DSGVTQTPKHLITATGQRVTLRCSPRSGDLSVYWYQQSLDQGLQFLIQYYNGEERAKGNILERFSAQQFPDLHSELNLSSLELGDSALYFCASSLQGSRNQPQHFGDGTRLSIL.

V is TRBV10-3 and J is TRBJ2-7; 12 nucleotides match TRBD1. The V gene end was trimmed by 7 bases and the J gene end by 6 bases; junction bases not matched to a gene: 10. The CDR3 runs 15 residues. Looked up from germline, CDR1 is ENHRY and CDR2 is SYGVKD. This chain's CDR3 is CAIKGTGGTQVEQYF. CDR3 DNA: TGTGCCATCAAGGGGACAGGGGGCACCCAAGTCGAGCAGTACTTC.

CDR3 bases: TGTGCCAGCAGCCCCTTGGGACAGGGGGCGCGCTACGAGCAGTACTTC. Protein sequence: CASSPLGQGARYEQYF. J is TRBJ2-7 and V is TRBV6-1; 12 bases map to TRBD1. The germline V gene encodes CDR1 MNHNS and CDR2 SASEGT. Germline trimming cut 6 bases from V and 3 bases from J; bases unmatched to any gene: 9. This CDR3 region has 16 residues.

This chain links TRBV20-1 with TRBJ1-5, with 10 bases aligning to TRBD1. The V gene end was trimmed by 5 bases and the J gene end by 7 bases; junction bases not matched to a gene: 14. This CDR3 region has 16 residues. The germline gives CDR1 DFQATT, CDR2 SNEGSKA (reference sequence). CDR3 nucleotide sequence: TGCAGTGCTTCCGGGACAGGGGATCGGTTTTGGCAGCCCCAGCATTTT. This encodes CSASGTGDRFWQPQHF.

The sample holds many counts of this clonotype. The V and J genes are TRBV7-3 and TRBJ1-1; 9 nucleotides line up with TRBD1. Germline-derived CDR1 and CDR2 are SGHTA and FQGTGA. This CDR3 is built from 14 residues. V was clipped by 6 bases and J by 5 bases; unmatched bases: 7. The CDR3 here is CASSPGQGKTEAFF. The DNA for the CDR3 is TGTGCCAGCAGTCCCGGACAGGGGAAAACTGAAGCTTTCTTT.

The chain links TRBV29-1 to TRBJ1-1; D is unresolved. The ends were cut back, 7 bases at V and 6 bases at J, with 15 bases in the middle. The CDR3 covers 12 residues. Germline lookup yields CDR1 SQVTM and CDR2 ANQGSEA. The CDR3 loop reads CSATKAGPEAFF. The CDR3 nucleotides read TGCAGCGCCACAAAAGCCGGCCCTGAAGCTTTCTTT.

This clonotype was found a few times. The rearrangement uses TRBV5-1 and TRBJ2-7, with TRBD1 matching over 9 bases. Germline V gene sequence: CDR1 SGHRS, CDR2 YFSETQ. Trimming took 6 bases from V and 10 from J; bases not matched to a gene: 8. The CDR3 runs 12 residues. CDR3 amino acids: CASTTDRGGQYF. CDR3 DNA: TGCGCCAGCACCACGGACAGGGGAGGACAGTACTTC. The full variable domain, in which reference TRBV5-1 and TRBJ2-7 provide the parts outside the CDR3, is KAGVTQTPRYLIKTRGQQVTLSCSPISGHRSVSWYQQTPGQGLQFLFEYFSETQRNKGNFPGRFSGRQFSNSRSEMNVSTLELGDSALYLCASTTDRGGQYFGPGTRLTVT.

The chain carries TRBV5-1 and TRBJ2-1; 10 positions agree with TRBD1. The CDR3 consists of 11 residues. Germline V CDR1 and CDR2: SGHRS, YFSETQ. With V trimmed by 5 bases and J by 15 bases, 5 bases remained unmatched. CDR3: CASRSGQGGFF. The CDR3 DNA is TGCGCCAGCAGGTCCGGACAGGGGGGGTTCTTC.

The chain couples TRBV29-1 to TRBJ2-7; D is unresolved. V lost 4 bases to trimming and J lost 1 base, with 17 bases between them. The V gene's germline CDR1 is SQVTM and CDR2 ANQGSEA. CDR3 length: 15 amino acids. The CDR3 DNA reads as TGCAGCGTTGTGAAGGGCCTCCAACGGTCCTACGAGCAGTACTTC. Translation gives CSVVKGLQRSYEQYF.

V and J are TRBV20-1 and TRBJ2-3, with 7 bases matching TRBD1. After removal of 5 bases from V and 4 bases from J, the junction contained 9 bases not matched to a gene. The CDR3 length is 14 residues. Germline CDR1 reads DFQATT; CDR2 reads SNEGSKA (reference sequence). CDR3 in DNA: TGCAGTGCTGCATTGACAGGGAATCCAGATACGCAGTATTTT. Amino acids: CSAALTGNPDTQYF.

The genes are TRBV5-6 and TRBJ1-2; D not certain. Between the trimmed V and J ends, which lost 0 bases and 4 bases, there was a span of 13 bases. The germline V gene encodes CDR1 SGHDT and CDR2 YYEEEE. The CDR3 runs 15 residues. CDR3 region: CASSLGTQKGYGYTF. Here the CDR3 DNA reads TGTGCCAGCAGCTTGGGGACCCAGAAGGGCTATGGCTACACCTTC. The full variable domain, rest sourced from reference TRBV5-6 and TRBJ1-2, is DAGVTQSPTHLIKTRGQQVTLRCSPKSGHDTVSWYQQALGQGPQFIFQYYEEEERQRGNFPDRFSGHQFPNYSSELNVNALLLGDSALYLCASSLGTQKGYGYTFGSGTRLTVV.